This T cell receptor (beta chain) stems from a study of shared T cell receptors in the human thymus. This CDR3 is built from 16 residues. Germline CDR1 and CDR2: MNHNY and SVGAGI (reference sequence). V gave up 6 bases and J gave up 2 bases; unmatched junction bases: 10. Profiled with immunoSEQ multiplex PCR; TCRdb holds only in-frame clones, not every one. The sample consists of about 730,000 clones, 80% to 90% of them appearing once. This sample was also put to use in a study of human thymus T cells.

Sequencing used thymocytes. This clonotype was sampled from a girl under three years old with a congenital heart defect. The gene calls are TRBV6-6 and TRBJ1-2; the match to TRBD1 covers 9 bases. The CDR3 nucleotides are TGTGCCAGCAGCCAGACCGGGACAGGGCCCAACTATGGCTACACCTTC. It yields the protein CASSQTGTGPNYGYTF.